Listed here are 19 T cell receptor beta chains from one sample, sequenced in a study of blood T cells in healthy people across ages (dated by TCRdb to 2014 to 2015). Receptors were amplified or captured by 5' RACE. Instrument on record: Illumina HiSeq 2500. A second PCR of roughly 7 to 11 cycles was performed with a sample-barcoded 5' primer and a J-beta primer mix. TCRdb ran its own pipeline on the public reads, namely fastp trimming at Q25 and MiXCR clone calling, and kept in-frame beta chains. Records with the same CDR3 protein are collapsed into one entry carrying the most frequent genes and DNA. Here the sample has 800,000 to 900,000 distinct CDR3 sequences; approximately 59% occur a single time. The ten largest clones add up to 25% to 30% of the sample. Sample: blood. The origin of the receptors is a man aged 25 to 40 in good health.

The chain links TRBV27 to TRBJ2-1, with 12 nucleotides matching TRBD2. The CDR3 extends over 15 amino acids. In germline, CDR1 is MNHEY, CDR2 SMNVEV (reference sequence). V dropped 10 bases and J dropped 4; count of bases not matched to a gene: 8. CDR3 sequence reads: CATSTSGGLYNEQFF. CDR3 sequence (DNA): TGTGCCACCTCGACTAGCGGGGGACTTTACAATGAGCAGTTCTTC.

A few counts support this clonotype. DNA for the CDR3: TGTGCCAGCAGCAAAAAGAGGGGAGTGGAGCCCTACGAGCAGTACTTC. Residues: CASSKKRGVEPYEQYF. The chain recombines TRBV21-1 with TRBJ2-7; the table's D gene call, TRBD1, was not cross checked with the DNA. TRBV21-1 is deemed a pseudogene. The CDR3 length is 16 residues.

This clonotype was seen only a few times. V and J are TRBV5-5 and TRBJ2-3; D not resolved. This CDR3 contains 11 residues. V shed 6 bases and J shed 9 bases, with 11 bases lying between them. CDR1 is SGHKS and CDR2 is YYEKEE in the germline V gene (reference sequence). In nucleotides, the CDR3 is TGTGCCAGCACCGTTATAGACACGCAGTATTTT. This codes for CASTVIDTQYF.

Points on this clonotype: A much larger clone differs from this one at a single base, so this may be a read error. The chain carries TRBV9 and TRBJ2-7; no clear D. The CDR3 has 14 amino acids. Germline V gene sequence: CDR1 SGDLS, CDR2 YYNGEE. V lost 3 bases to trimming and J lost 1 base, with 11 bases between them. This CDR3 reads CASSGETGSYEQYF. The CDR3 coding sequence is TGTGCCAGCAGCGGAGAGACTGGATCCTACGAGCAGTACTTC.

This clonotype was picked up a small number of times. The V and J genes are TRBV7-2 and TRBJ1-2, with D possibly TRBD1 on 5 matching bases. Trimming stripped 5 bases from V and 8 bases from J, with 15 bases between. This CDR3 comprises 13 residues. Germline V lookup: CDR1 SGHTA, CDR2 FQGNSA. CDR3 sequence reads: CASSTWVGVGYTF. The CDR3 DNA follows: TGTGCCAGCAGCACCTGGGTAGGGGTCGGCTACACCTTC.

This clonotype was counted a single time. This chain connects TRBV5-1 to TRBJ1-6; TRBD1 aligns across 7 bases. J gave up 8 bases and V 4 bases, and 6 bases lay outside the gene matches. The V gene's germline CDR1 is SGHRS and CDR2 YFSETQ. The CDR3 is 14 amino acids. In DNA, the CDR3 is TGCGCCAGCAGCCCGGGGGACAGTTATTCACCCCTCCACTTT. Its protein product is CASSPGDSYSPLHF.

The CDR3 DNA is TGTGCCAGCAGTCCTCCGGTGATTGGGGCCAACGTCCTGACTTTC. It codes for CASSPPVIGANVLTF. This sequence joins TRBV28 and TRBJ2-6; no definite D call. The germline V and J ends were trimmed by 5 bases and 3 bases, with 11 bases remaining between them. The CDR3 sequence is 15 residues long. Germline values: CDR1 MDHEN, CDR2 SYDVKM.

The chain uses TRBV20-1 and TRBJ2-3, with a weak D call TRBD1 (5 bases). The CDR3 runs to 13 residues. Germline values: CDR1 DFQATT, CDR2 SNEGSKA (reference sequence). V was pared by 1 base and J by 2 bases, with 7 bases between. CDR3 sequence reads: CSARGQFTDTQYF. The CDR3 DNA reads TGCAGTGCTAGAGGACAGTTCACAGATACGCAGTATTTT.

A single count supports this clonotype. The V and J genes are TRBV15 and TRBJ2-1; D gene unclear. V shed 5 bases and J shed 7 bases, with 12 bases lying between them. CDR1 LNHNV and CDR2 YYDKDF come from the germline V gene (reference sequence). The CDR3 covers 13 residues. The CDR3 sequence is CATSERYVNEQFF. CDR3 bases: TGTGCCACCAGCGAGAGATATGTGAATGAGCAGTTCTTC. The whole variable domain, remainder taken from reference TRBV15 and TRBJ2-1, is DAMVIQNPRYQVTQFGKPVTLSCSQTLNHNVMYWYQQKSSQAPKLLFHYYDKDFNNEADTPDNFQSRRPNTSFCFLDIRSPGLGDTAMYLCATSERYVNEQFFGPGTRLTVL.

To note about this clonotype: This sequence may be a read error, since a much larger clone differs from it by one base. DNA of the CDR3: TGCAGCGTTGTAGCAGGGGGCTCCTACGAGCAGTACTTC. Translation gives CSVVAGGSYEQYF. The chain joins TRBV29-1 to TRBJ2-7, with TRBD1 identical over 7 bases. Germline CDR1 and CDR2: SQVTM and ANQGSEA. The ends lost 4 bases at V and 0 bases at J; junction bases unmatched: 3. This CDR3 region has 13 residues.

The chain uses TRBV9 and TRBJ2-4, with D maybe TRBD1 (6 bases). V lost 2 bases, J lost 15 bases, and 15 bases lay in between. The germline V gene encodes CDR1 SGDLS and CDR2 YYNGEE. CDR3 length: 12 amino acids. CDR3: CASSVQGNERYF. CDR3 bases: TGTGCCAGCAGCGTTCAGGGGAACGAGCGGTACTTC.

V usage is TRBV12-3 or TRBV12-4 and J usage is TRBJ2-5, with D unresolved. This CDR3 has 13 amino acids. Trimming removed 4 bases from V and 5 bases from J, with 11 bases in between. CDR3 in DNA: TGTGCCAGCAGTTCCGGCAGGTCGGAGACCCAGTACTTC. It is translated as CASSSGRSETQYF.

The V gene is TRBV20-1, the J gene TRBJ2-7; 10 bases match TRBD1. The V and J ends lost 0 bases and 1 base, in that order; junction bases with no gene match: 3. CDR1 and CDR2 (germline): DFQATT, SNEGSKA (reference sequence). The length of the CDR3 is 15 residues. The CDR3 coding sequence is TGCAGTGCTAGAGATGACAGGGGGCAGTCCTACGAGCAGTACTTC. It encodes CSARDDRGQSYEQYF.

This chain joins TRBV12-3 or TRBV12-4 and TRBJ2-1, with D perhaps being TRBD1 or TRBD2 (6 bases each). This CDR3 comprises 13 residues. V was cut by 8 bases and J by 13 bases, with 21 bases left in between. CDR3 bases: TGTGCCAGCGGGGGGCAGCCCCCAGAGACCCAGTTCTTC. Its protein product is CASGGQPPETQFF.

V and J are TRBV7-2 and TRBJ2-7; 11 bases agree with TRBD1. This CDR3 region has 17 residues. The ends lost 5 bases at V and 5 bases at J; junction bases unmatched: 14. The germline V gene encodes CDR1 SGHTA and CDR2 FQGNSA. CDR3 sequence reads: CASSIEARTGGLNEQYF. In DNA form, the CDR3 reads TGTGCCAGCAGCATTGAGGCCCGGACAGGGGGCTTAAACGAGCAGTACTTC.

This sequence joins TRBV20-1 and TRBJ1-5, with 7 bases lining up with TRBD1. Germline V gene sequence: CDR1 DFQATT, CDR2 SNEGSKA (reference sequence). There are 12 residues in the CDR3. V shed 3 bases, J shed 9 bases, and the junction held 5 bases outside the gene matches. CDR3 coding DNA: TGCAGTGCTAGGGGCAGGGGGGTGCCCCAGCATTTT. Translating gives CSARGRGVPQHF.

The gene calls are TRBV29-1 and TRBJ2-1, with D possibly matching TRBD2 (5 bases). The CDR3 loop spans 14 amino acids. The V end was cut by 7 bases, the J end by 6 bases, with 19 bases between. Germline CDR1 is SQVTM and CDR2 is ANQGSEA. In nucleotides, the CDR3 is TGCAGCGCCGCCCGGGGATTTAGTAGCAATGAGCAGTTCTTC. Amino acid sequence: CSAARGFSSNEQFF.

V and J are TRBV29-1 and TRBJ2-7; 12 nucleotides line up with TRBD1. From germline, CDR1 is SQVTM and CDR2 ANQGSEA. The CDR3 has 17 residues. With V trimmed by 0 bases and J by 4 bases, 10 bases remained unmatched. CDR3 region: CSVEDRNGTGGAYEQYF. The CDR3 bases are TGCAGCGTTGAAGATCGTAACGGGACAGGGGGCGCTTACGAGCAGTACTTC.

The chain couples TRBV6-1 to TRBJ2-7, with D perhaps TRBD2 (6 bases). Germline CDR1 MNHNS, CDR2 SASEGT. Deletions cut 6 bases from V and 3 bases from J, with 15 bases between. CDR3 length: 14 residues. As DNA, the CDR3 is TGTGCCAGCAGGGGTGGGGACTCGAACTACGAGCAGTACTTC. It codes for CASRGGDSNYEQYF.